What follows describes a single TCR beta chain. No antigen is known for it. The entry originates in a study of Ad26.COV2.S vaccination and SARS-CoV-2 variants. The overall study: It was the COV1001 Ad26.COV2.S trial arm that included the donor. The authors gave Ad26.COV2.S intramuscularly, either once or twice 56 days apart. Regarding the study as a whole: Vaccine and placebo groups showed comparable non-spike TCR breadth. Responses of spike-specific T cells (both CD8+ and CD4+) reportedly showed substantial breadth after vaccination.

TCRdb's copy holds only in-frame clones and misses some; the assay was immunoSEQ multiplex PCR. Of some 320,000 clones in the sample, 86% are singletons; the top ten hold 1.9%. Treatment defined: roughly 19 received Ad26.COV2.S at low or high dose, single or two shots; roughly five received placebo; per-sample allocation not given. Sampling took place 63 days after the first vaccine or placebo injection. Per germline, CDR1 LNHNV and CDR2 YYDKDF (reference sequence). The CDR3 is made up of 17 amino acids. V shed 0 bases and J shed 6 bases, with 18 bases lying between them. The sample consisted of peripheral blood, taken in a trial of Ad26.COV2.S vaccine versus placebo. The origin of this receptor is a person between 18 and 65 years old who received the Ad26.COV2.S COVID-19 vaccine or a placebo. This rearrangement joins TRBV15 to TRBJ1-5, with a tentative D call TRBD1 (5 bases). The DNA of the CDR3 is TGTGCCACCAGCAGAGATAATGGGGCAGGAATCGGTCAGCCCCAGCATTTT. Its translation: CATSRDNGAGIGQPQHF.